This T cell receptor beta chain appears in the sequencing data of a study of Ad26.COV2.S vaccination and SARS-CoV-2 variants. Using immunoSEQ multiplex PCR, the repertoire was profiled, and TCRdb retains in-frame clones only, with some absent. The data contain 400,000 to 500,000 clones, roughly 87% of them seen just once; the ten biggest clones take up over 2%. Concerning this clone itself: Antigen unknown.

Trimming removed 5 bases from V and 6 bases from J, with 7 bases in between. CDR1 is SEHNR, CDR2 FQNEAQ, per germline (reference sequence). The CDR3 length is 12 residues. Stated treatment: around 19 received Ad26.COV2.S at low or high dose, single or two shots; 5 received placebo; per-sample allocation not given. Each sample was drawn 63 days after the first injection (of vaccine or placebo). Immunization relied on an Ad26 vector, which expressed Wuhan-strain SARS-CoV-2 spike. Study-level findings and limits: Substantial breadth was reportedly displayed by spike-specific CD8+ and CD4+ T cell responses after vaccination. The analyses of TCR breadth and depth may have understated the size of total T cell responses.

The J gene is TRBJ1-4, the V gene TRBV7-9; unclear D gene. The source is a person aged 18-60 years who received the Ad26.COV2.S COVID-19 vaccine or a placebo. The sequences come from peripheral blood, collected in a trial of Ad26.COV2.S vaccine versus placebo. The CDR3 region has the DNA TGTGCCAGCAGCCTCGCCGATGAAAAACTGTTTTTT. It yields the protein CASSLADEKLFF.